Listed here are 2 T cell receptor beta chains from one sample, sequenced in a study of vaccination and CD4 T cells after COVID-19. Sequence data for DNA of cultured CD4+ T cells were generated by the Oncomine TCR Beta short-read assay. Each CDR3 protein is one row after TCRdb ran MiXCR on the PCR reads. The table lists roughly 12,000 distinct CDR3 sequences, approximately 60% of them singletons, with about 13% in the top ten. Antigen specificity for these receptors is unknown. Treatment specified: roughly ten-day PBMC culture with coronavirus spike peptide pools or control peptides (ViraFEST assay). The specimen sequenced was CD4+ T cells from blood, cultured in vitro. The receptors were gathered from a human donor who had recovered from COVID-19.

This clonotype occurred once. The chain combines TRBV20-1 with TRBJ2-1, with TRBD2 identical over 10 bases. The V segment lost 3 bases and the J segment 8 bases; nucleotides outside the gene matches: 7. Germline V CDR1 and CDR2: DFQATT, SNEGSKA (reference sequence). The length of the CDR3 is 14 residues. The DNA for the CDR3 is TGCAGTGCTAGTACAGCGGGAGGGCCCCATGAGCAGTTCTTC. It yields the protein CSASTAGGPHEQFF.

The chain joins TRBV12-3 or TRBV12-4 to TRBJ2-1, with D perhaps assigned TRBD1 or TRBD2 (5 bases each). This CDR3 region has 13 residues. V was cut by 5 bases and J by 5 bases, with 10 bases left in between. CDR3 in DNA: TGTGCCAGCAGTACCGGGACCGACAATGAGCAGTTCTTC. Its translation: CASSTGTDNEQFF.